A single sample gave rise to the 15 T cell receptor beta chains below, sequenced in a study of immune heterogeneity within non-small cell lung tumors. The TCR beta CDR3 region was amplified by multiplex PCR employing 32 V and 13 J primers. In TCRdb, the multiplex PCR reads were re-called with MiXCR into one record per CDR3 protein. The sample lists about 15,000 distinct CDR3 sequences, about a third occurring once. Template was bulk tumor genomic DNA, roughly 580 ng per sample. Several biopsies per primary tumor were taken during surgery, spaced as far apart as possible. The patients were newly diagnosed with non-small cell lung cancer, had not been treated, and had curative surgery. Sample: lung tumor tissue. These receptor sequences come from a woman aged 45 to 65 with non-small cell lung cancer.

In this sample, this clonotype turned up many times. The rearrangement uses TRBV20-1 and TRBJ2-1; 8 bases match TRBD2. The V gene's germline CDR1 is DFQATT and CDR2 SNEGSKA (reference sequence). The CDR3 extends over 13 amino acids. Trimming cost V 2 bases and J 5 bases; bases outside gene matches: 2. In DNA, the CDR3 is TGCAGTGCTAGACGGGGGGGGAACAATGAGCAGTTCTTC. It translates to CSARRGGNNEQFF.

This chain uses TRBV24-1 with TRBJ2-5; D assignment may be TRBD1 or TRBD2 (5 bases each). Germline values: CDR1 KGHDR, CDR2 SFDVKD. CDR3 size: 14 residues. V shed 4 bases and J shed 3 bases, with 11 bases lying between them. The CDR3: CATSEPGTEETQYF. The CDR3 nucleotides read TGTGCCACCAGTGAACCCGGGACGGAAGAGACCCAGTACTTC.

CDR3 sequence (DNA): TGTGCCAGCAGGCCTCGGACCTCCATGAACACTGAAGCTTTCTTT. Translation gives CASRPRTSMNTEAFF. J is TRBJ1-1 and V is TRBV7-9; D uncertain. Per the germline V gene, CDR1 is SEHNR and CDR2 is FQNEAQ (reference sequence). This CDR3 has 15 residues. V was shortened by 6 bases and J by 0 bases, with 14 bases between the two germline ends.

Concerning this clonotype itself: This may be a read error, as it is one base from a much larger clone. The V gene is TRBV4-1, the J gene TRBJ1-1; 8 nucleotides align to TRBD1. With V trimmed by 3 bases and J by 4 bases, 7 bases remained unmatched. This CDR3 contains 15 residues. The germline CDR1 and CDR2 sequences are MGHRA and YSYEKL. CDR3 DNA: TGCGCCAGCAGCCACTTAACAGGGGGTGTCACTGAAGCTTTCTTT. It codes for CASSHLTGGVTEAFF.

V and J are TRBV3-1 and TRBJ2-1, with D possibly being TRBD1 (6 bases). The CDR3 consists of 15 residues. Trimming shortened V by 3 bases and J by 7 bases, and 16 bases separated the two germline ends. Germline CDR1 reads LGHDT; CDR2 reads YNNKEL (reference sequence). DNA of the CDR3: TGTGCCAGCAGCCACCAGACAGGAGTAGGGAATGAGCAGTTCTTC. It translates to CASSHQTGVGNEQFF.

As for this clonotype: The germline gene is not matched at one end of the junction; a read error may be the cause. Written as DNA, the CDR3 is TGTGCCAGCAGCTTAAGGCAGAGTACAGATACGAAGTGTTTT. It yields the protein CASSLRQSTDTKCF. V usage is TRBV7-6 and J usage is TRBJ2-3; D gene unclear. This CDR3 region has 14 residues. Germline assignment: CDR1 SGHVS and CDR2 FNYEAQ.

This clonotype appeared a few times. Being one base from a much bigger clone, this may be a read error. The chain employs TRBV27 and TRBJ1-1; tentative D call: TRBD1 (6 bases). This CDR3 is 16 amino acids long. Germline lookup yields CDR1 MNHEY and CDR2 SMNVEV (reference sequence). The CDR3 nucleotides read TGTGCCAGCAGTTTAGCCCCGGACAGCCCTAACACTGAATCTTTCTTT. Amino acid sequence: CASSLAPDSPNTESFF.

With respect to this clonotype: This clone may be a read error of a much larger clone one base away. The V call is TRBV7-8, the J call TRBJ1-1; a possible D gene is TRBD1 (6 bases). Looked up from germline, CDR1 is SGHVS and CDR2 is FQNEAQ. CDR3 length: 14 amino acids. The CDR3 sequence is CAISPTTGQPVAFF. CDR3 DNA sequence: TGTGCCATCAGCCCAACGACTGGACAGCCTGTAGCTTTCTTT.

Only a few counts were recorded for this clonotype. The rearrangement joins TRBV20-1 to TRBJ2-3; 13 positions agree with TRBD2. This CDR3 comprises 13 residues. The germline V gene encodes CDR1 DFQATT and CDR2 SNEGSKA (reference sequence). V trimming: 8 bases; J trimming: 7 bases; junction bases outside the gene matches: 6. CDR3 nucleotide sequence: TGCAGTCTCACTAGCGGGGGGGGAAATACGCAGTATTTT. It codes for CSLTSGGGNTQYF.

This clonotype was recorded a few times. The V gene is TRBV20-1, the J gene TRBJ1-2; TRBD1 aligns across 7 bases. Losses at the gene ends were 0 bases for V and 7 bases for J; bases not matched to a gene: 8. From germline, CDR1 is DFQATT and CDR2 SNEGSKA (reference sequence). This CDR3 has 14 residues. CDR3 DNA: TGCAGTGCTAGAGAGGCTAACAGGGGAGGTGGCTACACCTTC. It yields the protein CSAREANRGGGYTF.

This clonotype is classed as medium-sized. The chain joins TRBV6-1 to TRBJ2-7; D is unresolved. V was cut by 5 bases and J by 4 bases, with 18 bases left in between. Germline values: CDR1 MNHNS, CDR2 SASEGT. The CDR3 loop spans 15 amino acids. The CDR3 protein is CASSYTSARHYEQYF. CDR3 bases: TGTGCCAGCAGTTACACGTCAGCCAGGCATTACGAGCAGTACTTC.

This chain uses TRBV4-1 with TRBJ2-3; no reliable D call. CDR1 is MGHRA and CDR2 is YSYEKL in the germline V gene. The V gene lost 1 base and the J gene lost 2 bases, with 10 bases spanning the gap. The CDR3 covers 15 residues. The DNA for the CDR3 is TGCGCCAGCAGCCAAGTTTCGGCACCCACAGATACGCAGTATTTT. It codes for CASSQVSAPTDTQYF.

The chain is built from TRBV7-8 and TRBJ2-1; D gene ambiguous. The CDR3 runs to 13 residues. Germline CDR1 SGHVS, CDR2 FQNEAQ. V was pared by 1 base and J by 7 bases, with 8 bases between. The CDR3 region is CASSLGNSNEQFF. The DNA of the CDR3 is TGTGCCAGCAGCTTAGGAAACAGTAATGAGCAGTTCTTC.

This clonotype occurred many times. This chain links TRBV28 with TRBJ1-2; D gene unclear. The V end was cut by 3 bases, the J end by 3 bases, with 17 bases between. The CDR3 is 16 amino acids. Germline V gene data show CDR1 as MDHEN and CDR2 as SYDVKM. The DNA of the CDR3 is TGTGCCAGCAGTTTTCGGGTGTTCAGACGGGACTATGGCTACACCTTC. Residues: CASSFRVFRRDYGYTF.

V and J are TRBV28 and TRBJ2-7; 16 nucleotides agree with TRBD2. Germline CDR1 is MDHEN and CDR2 is SYDVKM. The CDR3 is 18 amino acids. The trim removed 6 bases at V and 9 bases at J, leaving 17 bases unmatched. CDR3 protein: CASRRGLAGGPFTIVQYF. The CDR3 bases are TGTGCCAGCAGGCGGGGACTAGCGGGAGGGCCTTTTACCATTGTGCAGTACTTC.